Shown below are 21 T cell receptor beta chains from a single sample sequenced in a study of CD8 T cells in Susac syndrome. Reverse transcription of about 0.5 to 1 ug RNA was carried out with random hexamers. TCRdb re-analysed the immunoSEQ multiplex PCR reads in MiXCR, keeping a single row per CDR3 protein. Of some 170,000 distinct CDR3 sequences in the sample, just under 95% were seen once. Input material: CD4+ T cells from PBMCs. The receptor set was obtained from a human donor with Susac syndrome.

This chain connects TRBV5-6 to TRBJ1-6; D unclear. CDR1 SGHDT and CDR2 YYEEEE come from the germline V gene. The germline V and J ends were trimmed by 0 bases and 14 bases, with 24 bases remaining between them. CDR3 size: 17 residues. The CDR3 sequence is CASSLAIGQSRLSALHF. The CDR3 region has the DNA TGTGCCAGCAGCTTGGCTATAGGGCAGTCAAGGCTTTCTGCCCTCCACTTT. The full variable domain, completed using reference TRBV5-6 and TRBJ1-6, is DAGVTQSPTHLIKTRGQQVTLRCSPKSGHDTVSWYQQALGQGPQFIFQYYEEEERQRGNFPDRFSGHQFPNYSSELNVNALLLGDSALYLCASSLAIGQSRLSALHFGNGTRLTVT.

This chain joins TRBV11-2 and TRBJ1-1; D is possibly TRBD1 (5 bases). CDR1 is SGHAT, CDR2 FQNNGV, per germline. Deletions cut 5 bases from V and 3 bases from J, with 19 bases between. The CDR3 runs to 16 residues. CDR3 in amino acids: CASSPIKVRADTEAFF. CDR3 nucleotide sequence: TGTGCCAGCAGCCCCATTAAGGTCAGGGCCGACACTGAAGCTTTCTTT.

The chain uses TRBV19 and TRBJ1-1; D might be TRBD1 (5 bases). V dropped 7 bases and J dropped 5 bases, with 14 bases sitting between them. Germline CDR1 LNHDA, CDR2 SQIVND (reference sequence). This CDR3 spans 13 amino acids. The DNA for the CDR3 is TGTGCCAGTAATGACAGAGGGGTTACTGAAGCTTTCTTT. This translates into CASNDRGVTEAFF.

The chain couples TRBV4-2 to TRBJ2-1; TRBD1 matches 7 bases. The V and J ends lost 3 bases and 2 bases, in that order; junction bases with no gene match: 4. The CDR3 is made up of 15 amino acids. Germline-derived CDR1 and CDR2 are LGHNA and YNFKEQ. CDR3 DNA: TGTGCCAGCAGCCAGACAGGGAGCACCTACAATGAGCAGTTCTTC. Translating gives CASSQTGSTYNEQFF.

CDR3 amino acids: CASSETFLQNTEAFF. The CDR3 region has the DNA TGTGCCAGCAGTGAGACTTTTCTCCAGAACACTGAAGCTTTCTTT. This sequence joins TRBV6-4 and TRBJ1-1, with D hard to call. Trimming stripped 3 bases from V and 1 base from J, with 12 bases between. This CDR3 is 15 amino acids long. Per the germline V gene, CDR1 is MRHNA and CDR2 is SNTAGT.

The J gene is TRBJ1-2, the V gene TRBV4-3; TRBD1 matches 9 bases. V lost 1 base, J lost 6 bases, and 6 bases stayed unmatched. This CDR3 region has 15 residues. CDR1 and CDR2 from the germline V gene are LGHNA and YSLEER. CDR3 nucleotide sequence: TGCGCCAGCAGCCAAGGGATGGGACAGGGCGATGGCTACACCTTC. Encoded protein: CASSQGMGQGDGYTF.

The chain links TRBV30 to TRBJ2-1, with D possibly being TRBD2 (6 bases). The V end was cut by 2 bases, the J end by 10 bases, with 12 bases between. Germline lookup yields CDR1 GTSNPN and CDR2 SVGIG (reference sequence). The CDR3 extends over 12 amino acids. The DNA for the CDR3 is TGTGCCTGGAGTCAGGAGGGGCCGGAGCAGTTCTTC. It codes for CAWSQEGPEQFF.

This chain links TRBV28 with TRBJ2-5, with D perhaps being TRBD1 or TRBD2 (6 bases each). The V end lost 5 bases, the J end lost 4 bases, and 20 bases lay between the germline ends. The CDR3 is 16 residues long. Germline V gives CDR1 MDHEN, CDR2 SYDVKM. The DNA of the CDR3 is TGTGCCAGCAGTCCGGCCCTCAGCGGAGGGGGAGAGACCCAGTACTTC. The encoded protein is CASSPALSGGGETQYF.

This clonotype has just a few counts. This sequence joins TRBV28 and TRBJ1-3, with D unresolved. Germline V CDR1 and CDR2: MDHEN, SYDVKM. V was clipped by 6 bases and J by 0 bases, with 9 bases between them. This CDR3 is 14 amino acids long. The CDR3 DNA is TGTGCCAGCAGCCCCCATGGCTCTGGAAACACCATATATTTT. The encoded protein is CASSPHGSGNTIYF.

V usage is TRBV29-1 and J usage is TRBJ1-2; the match to TRBD1 covers 9 bases. The V gene end was trimmed by 4 bases and the J gene end by 4 bases; junction bases not matched to a gene: 4. From germline, CDR1 is SQVTM and CDR2 ANQGSEA. The CDR3 runs 13 residues. The CDR3 loop is CSVAGQGTYGYTF. The CDR3 bases are TGCAGCGTTGCGGGACAGGGAACCTATGGCTACACCTTC. The whole variable domain, remainder taken from reference TRBV29-1 and TRBJ1-2, is SAVISQKPSRDICQRGTSLTIQCQVDSQVTMMFWYRQQPGQSLTLIATANQGSEATYESGFVIDKFPISRPNLTFSTLTVSNMSPEDSSIYLCSVAGQGTYGYTFGSGTRLTVV.

The rearrangement links TRBV14 to TRBJ1-3; the D gene is possibly TRBD1 (5 bases). The V gene lost 1 base and the J gene lost 4 bases, with 11 bases spanning the gap. The CDR3 is made up of 15 amino acids. Germline loops: CDR1 SGHDN, CDR2 FVKESK. DNA for the CDR3: TGTGCCAGCAGCCAAGTCAGGGTTCACGGAAACACCATATATTTT. As protein: CASSQVRVHGNTIYF. Complete variable domain (other parts from reference TRBV14 and TRBJ1-3): EAGVTQFPSHSVIEKGQTVTLRCDPISGHDNLYWYRRVMGKEIKFLLHFVKESKQDESGMPNNRFLAERTGGTYSTLKVQPAELEDSGVYFCASSQVRVHGNTIYFGEGSWLTVV.

The gene calls are TRBV12-3 or TRBV12-4 and TRBJ2-7; D remains unclear. V lost 2 bases, J lost 2 bases, and 7 bases lay in between. CDR3 length: 13 residues. CDR3 in amino acids: CASSLRQTYEQYF. The CDR3 DNA is TGTGCCAGCAGTTTAAGGCAGACCTACGAGCAGTACTTC.

The chain couples TRBV2 to TRBJ1-5, with D possibly TRBD1 on 6 matching bases. Trimming took off 4 bases at V and 1 base at J, with 8 bases between the two ends. Germline V CDR1 and CDR2: SNHLY, FYNNEI. The CDR3 runs 14 residues. The CDR3 sequence: CASSVRGSNQPQHF. In DNA, the CDR3 is TGTGCCAGCAGTGTTAGGGGGAGCAATCAGCCCCAGCATTTT.

This chain joins TRBV4-3 and TRBJ1-2; D is undetermined. The CDR3 covers 15 residues. The germline V gene has CDR1 LGHNA and CDR2 YSLEER. Trimming cost V 0 bases and J 4 bases, with 12 bases left between them. CDR3 amino acids: CASSQDSDASYGYTF. Written as DNA, the CDR3 is TGCGCCAGCAGCCAAGACTCCGATGCTAGCTATGGCTACACCTTC.

CDR3 DNA sequence: TGTGCCAGCAGCCAAGGAATTTTCAGGGAGAAGGGGCCCTACAATGAGCAGTTCTTC. It yields the protein CASSQGIFREKGPYNEQFF. The chain employs TRBV4-2 and TRBJ2-1; tentatively, D is TRBD1 or TRBD2 (5 bases each). Looked up from germline, CDR1 is LGHNA and CDR2 is YNFKEQ. V lost 1 base and J lost 2, with 21 bases in between. The CDR3 consists of 19 residues.

This chain links TRBV12-3 or TRBV12-4 with TRBJ1-5; 10 nucleotides agree with TRBD1. The CDR3 is 15 amino acids. The junction had 10 bases not matched to a gene; V was cut back by 8 bases and J by 6 bases. This CDR3 is CASGPGQGSIQPQHF. The DNA for the CDR3 is TGTGCCAGCGGACCGGGACAGGGGTCGATTCAGCCCCAGCATTTT.

This chain links TRBV25-1 with TRBJ2-7; no reliable D call. The CDR3 covers 11 residues. V dropped 3 bases and J dropped 4 bases, with 4 bases sitting between them. CDR1 is MGHDK, CDR2 SYGVNS, per germline. This CDR3 is CASSEGYEQYF. CDR3 in DNA: TGTGCCAGCAGTGAGGGGTACGAGCAGTACTTC.

This sequence joins TRBV7-9 and TRBJ2-5; the D is unclear. Germline V gene sequence: CDR1 SEHNR, CDR2 FQNEAQ (reference sequence). Trimming cost V 5 bases and J 4 bases, with 8 bases left between them. This CDR3 contains 12 residues. CDR3 nucleotides: TGTGCCAGCAGCCCTACCCGAGAGACCCAGTACTTC. Translation gives CASSPTRETQYF.

This chain uses TRBV15 with TRBJ1-1, with a possible D match to TRBD1 (6 bases). Germline V gene data show CDR1 as LNHNV and CDR2 as YYDKDF (reference sequence). This CDR3 region has 15 residues. V was trimmed by 0 bases and J by 4 bases, leaving 12 bases between them. CDR3 loop: CATSRDQGIVTEAFF. The DNA of the CDR3 is TGTGCCACCAGCAGAGATCAGGGGATAGTCACTGAAGCTTTCTTT. Looking up the rest from reference TRBV15 and TRBJ1-1 gives the full variable domain: DAMVIQNPRYQVTQFGKPVTLSCSQTLNHNVMYWYQQKSSQAPKLLFHYYDKDFNNEADTPDNFQSRRPNTSFCFLDIRSPGLGDTAMYLCATSRDQGIVTEAFFGQGTRLTVV.

The gene calls are TRBV13 and TRBJ2-7; the D gene is possibly TRBD2 (6 bases). V gave up 5 bases and J gave up 1 base, with 21 bases separating them. Germline assignment: CDR1 PRHDT and CDR2 FYEKMQ (reference sequence). The CDR3 loop spans 17 amino acids. The CDR3 region is CASSPVPGAGLSYEQYF. DNA of the CDR3: TGTGCCAGCAGCCCTGTTCCTGGGGCGGGGTTATCCTACGAGCAGTACTTC. Variable domain in full (rest from reference TRBV13 and TRBJ2-7): AAGVIQSPRHLIKEKRETATLKCYPIPRHDTVYWYQQGPGQDPQFLISFYEKMQSDKGSIPDRFSAQQFSDYHSELNMSSLELGDSALYFCASSPVPGAGLSYEQYFGPGTRLTVT.

CDR3 coding DNA: TGCAGTGCTAGGCAGGATAGCAATCAGCCCCAGCATTTT. It translates to CSARQDSNQPQHF. J is TRBJ1-5 and V is TRBV20-1; no clear D. The CDR3 consists of 13 residues. V shed 3 bases and J shed 0 bases, with 6 bases lying between them. Germline lookup yields CDR1 DFQATT and CDR2 SNEGSKA (reference sequence).